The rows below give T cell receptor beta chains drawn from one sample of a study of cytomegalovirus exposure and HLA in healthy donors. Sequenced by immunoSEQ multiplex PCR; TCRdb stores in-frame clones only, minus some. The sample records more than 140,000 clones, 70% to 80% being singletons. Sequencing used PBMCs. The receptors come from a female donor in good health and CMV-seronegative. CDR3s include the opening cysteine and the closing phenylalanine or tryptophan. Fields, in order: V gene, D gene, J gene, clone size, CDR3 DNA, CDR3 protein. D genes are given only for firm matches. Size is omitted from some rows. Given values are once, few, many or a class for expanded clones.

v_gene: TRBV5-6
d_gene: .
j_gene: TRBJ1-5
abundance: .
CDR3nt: TGTGCCAGCAGCTTGGGCGGGGAGCCCCAGCATTTT
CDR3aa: CASSLGGEPQHF

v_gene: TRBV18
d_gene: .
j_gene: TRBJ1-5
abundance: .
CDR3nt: TGTGCCAGCTCACCAAGTAGGGACACCAAAAATCAGCCCCAGCATTTT
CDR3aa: CASSPSRDTKNQPQHF

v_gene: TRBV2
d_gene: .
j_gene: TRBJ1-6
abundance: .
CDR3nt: TGTGCCAGCAGTGAAGACAGTAATTCACCCCTCCACTTT
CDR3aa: CASSEDSNSPLHF

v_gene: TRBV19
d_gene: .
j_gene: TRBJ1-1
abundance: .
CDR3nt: TGTGCCAGTAGTATAGGAGGCAGGGGTCGGACTGAAGCTTTCTTT
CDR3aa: CASSIGGRGRTEAFF

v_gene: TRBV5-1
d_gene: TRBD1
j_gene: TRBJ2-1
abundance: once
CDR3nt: TGCGCCAGCAGCCCGGGACAGGGGGCTCTTAATGAGCAGTTCTTC
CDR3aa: CASSPGQGALNEQFF

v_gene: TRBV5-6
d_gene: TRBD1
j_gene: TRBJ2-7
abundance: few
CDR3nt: TGTGCCAGCAGCTTCCGGGACAGAGTTTACGAGCAGTACTTC
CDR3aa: CASSFRDRVYEQYF

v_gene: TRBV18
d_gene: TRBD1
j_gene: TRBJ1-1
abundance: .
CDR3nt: TGTGCCAGCTCATCGACAGGGGTTTCTGAAGCTTTCTTT
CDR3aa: CASSSTGVSEAFF

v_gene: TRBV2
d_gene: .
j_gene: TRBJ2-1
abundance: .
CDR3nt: TGTGCCAGCATGCAAAATCCCCGTCGGGAGCAGTTCTTC
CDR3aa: CASMQNPRREQFF

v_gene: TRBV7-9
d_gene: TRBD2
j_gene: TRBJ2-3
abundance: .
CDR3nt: TGTGCCAGCAGCATGACTAGCGGACCACATAGCACAGATACGCAGTATTTT
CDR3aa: CASSMTSGPHSTDTQYF

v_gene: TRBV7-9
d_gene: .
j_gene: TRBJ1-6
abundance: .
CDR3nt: TGTGCCAGCAGCTTAGAAGGAATACGGGATCCACCCCTCCACTTT
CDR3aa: CASSLEGIRDPPLHF

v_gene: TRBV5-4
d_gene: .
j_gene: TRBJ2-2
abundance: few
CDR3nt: TGTGCCACCCGGGAGCCTACCGGGGAGCTGTTTTTT
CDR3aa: CATREPTGELFF

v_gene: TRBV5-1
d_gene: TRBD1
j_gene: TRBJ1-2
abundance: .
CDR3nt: TGCGCCAGCAGCTTGATTGTGGGACAGGCCTCCTTC
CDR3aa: CASSLIVGQASF

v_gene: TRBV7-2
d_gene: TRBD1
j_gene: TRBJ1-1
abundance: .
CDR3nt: TGTGCCAGCAGCTTAGGTGGGACAGGGAGCACTGAAGCTTTCTTT
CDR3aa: CASSLGGTGSTEAFF

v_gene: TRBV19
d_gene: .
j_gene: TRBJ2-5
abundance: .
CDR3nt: TGTGCCAGTAGTATCGCTGGCCGAGAGACCCAGTACTTC
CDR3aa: CASSIAGRETQYF

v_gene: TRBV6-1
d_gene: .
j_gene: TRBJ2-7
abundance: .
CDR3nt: TGTGCCAGCAGTGAAACAGGGCCCTCGAACGAGCAGTACTTC
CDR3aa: CASSETGPSNEQYF

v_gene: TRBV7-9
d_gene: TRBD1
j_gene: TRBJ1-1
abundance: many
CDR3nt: TGTGCCAGCAGCAACACAGGGGTGGGTGACACTGAAGCTTTCTTT
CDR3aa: CASSNTGVGDTEAFF

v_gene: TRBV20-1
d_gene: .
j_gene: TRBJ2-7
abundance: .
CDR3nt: TGCAGTGCTAGGGGCACTCGCGAGCAGTACTTC
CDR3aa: CSARGTREQYF

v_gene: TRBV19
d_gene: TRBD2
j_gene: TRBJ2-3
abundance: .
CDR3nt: TGTGCCAGAGTCCCCTCGACTAGCGGGAGGTGTACAGATACGCAGTATTTT
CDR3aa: CARVPSTSGRCTDTQYF

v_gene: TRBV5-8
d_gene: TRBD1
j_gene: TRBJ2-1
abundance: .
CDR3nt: TGTGCCAGCAACACCTGGACAGGTAGCTCCTACAATGAGCAGTTCTTC
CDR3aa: CASNTWTGSSYNEQFF

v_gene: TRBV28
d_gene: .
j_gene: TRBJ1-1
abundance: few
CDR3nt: TGTGCCAGCAGTCCCTTTGACAGGCTGAACACTGAAGCTTTCTTT
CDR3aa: CASSPFDRLNTEAFF

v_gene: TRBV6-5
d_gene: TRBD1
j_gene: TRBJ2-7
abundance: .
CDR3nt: TGTGCCAGTCAAAGGGACAGCCTATACGAGCAGTACTTC
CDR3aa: CASQRDSLYEQYF

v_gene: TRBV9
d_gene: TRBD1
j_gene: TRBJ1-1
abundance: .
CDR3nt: TGTGCCAGCAGCGGAGAAACAGGGGGCTTCACTGAAGCTTTCTTT
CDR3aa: CASSGETGGFTEAFF

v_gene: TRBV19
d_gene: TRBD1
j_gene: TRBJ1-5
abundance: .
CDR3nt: TGTGCCAGTAGTACCCAAGGACAGGGGTGGAATCAGCCCCAGCATTTT
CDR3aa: CASSTQGQGWNQPQHF